These T cell receptor beta chains were read from a single sample in a study of blood T cell repertoires in COVID-19. Only in-frame clones appear in the TCRdb table, and some are missing; sequencing was by immunoSEQ multiplex PCR. The sample has around 100,000 clones; 75% to 90% are singletons. The sample was peripheral blood. These TCRs come from a man between 65 and 85 years old with acute or convalescent COVID-19. CDR3s include the opening cysteine and the closing phenylalanine or tryptophan. The order of the fields is clone size, V gene, J gene, D gene, CDR3 protein, CDR3 DNA. D genes are given only for firm matches. Size values are once, few and many counts, or a class for expanded clones, and some rows have none.

.	TRBV28	TRBJ1-5	TRBD1	CASNPLLQGAGQPQHF	TGTGCCAGCAACCCCCTGTTACAGGGGGCAGGTCAGCCCCAGCATTTT
.	TRBV7-9	TRBJ2-3	.	CASSFSDRWAQYF	TGTGCCAGCAGCTTCAGCGACAGGTGGGCGCAGTATTTT
few	TRBV12-3/TRBV12-4	TRBJ2-7	.	CASSLLVAPQYF	TGTGCCAGCAGCCTCCTGGTGGCCCCGCAGTACTTC
.	TRBV10-2	TRBJ2-5	TRBD2	CASSELTSGAGKETQYF	TGCGCCAGCAGTGAGTTGACTAGCGGGGCGGGGAAAGAGACCCAGTACTTC
.	TRBV11-2	TRBJ1-6	.	CASTHLGAPLHF	TGTGCCAGCACCCACCTGGGCGCACCCCTCCACTTT
.	TRBV6-5	TRBJ2-1	.	CASSYTSRYNEQFF	TGTGCCAGCAGTTACACTAGCCGGTACAATGAGCAGTTCTTC
.	TRBV5-1	TRBJ2-7	TRBD1	CASSSTGQGVVEQYF	TGCGCCAGCAGCTCGACAGGACAGGGCGTTGTCGAGCAGTACTTC
.	TRBV7-9	TRBJ1-5	TRBD1	CASSAGTGGNQPQHF	TGTGCCAGCAGCGCCGGGACAGGGGGTAATCAGCCCCAGCATTTT
.	TRBV9	TRBJ2-3	.	CASSVKAGPDTQYF	TGTGCCAGCAGCGTAAAGGCGGGTCCAGATACGCAGTATTTT
few	TRBV19	TRBJ2-7	.	CASSIWGSHYEQYF	TGTGCCAGTAGTATATGGGGCAGCCACTACGAGCAGTACTTC
.	TRBV6-5	TRBJ2-2	TRBD2	CASRYQLAGSSGELFF	TGTGCCAGCAGGTACCAGCTAGCGGGGAGCTCCGGGGAGCTGTTTTTT
.	TRBV5-4	TRBJ2-1	.	CASSFQGGSGEQFF	TGTGCCAGCAGCTTTCAGGGGGGAAGTGGTGAGCAGTTCTTC
.	TRBV19	TRBJ1-2	TRBD1	CASSIGAGGDGYGYTF	TGTGCCAGTAGTATAGGGGCAGGGGGAGACGGCTATGGCTACACCTTC
.	TRBV5-1	TRBJ2-2	.	CASSLGAAANTGELFF	TGCGCCAGCAGCTTGGGGGCAGCGGCGAACACCGGGGAGCTGTTTTTT
.	TRBV9	TRBJ1-4	.	CASSVGGGRTNEKLFF	TGTGCCAGCAGCGTAGGAGGGGGACGAACTAATGAAAAACTGTTTTTT
.	TRBV5-4	TRBJ2-3	.	CASSFTAGTPTGTQYF	TGTGCCAGCAGCTTCACTGCCGGGACTCCCACAGGTACGCAGTATTTT